Described below is a single T cell receptor (beta chain) sequence and its context. The antigen is not known. Germline V gene data show CDR1 as SEHNR and CDR2 as FQNEAQ (reference sequence). The CDR3 totals 15 residues. V shed 5 bases and J 3 bases; nucleotides not matched to a gene: 4. It was via CD45RO/CCR7/CD25/CD127/CD95/CD27 that CD4+ naive, central memory, regulatory and stem cell-like memory cells were sorted. This entry comes from a study of beta chain features in type 1 diabetes. Regarding the study as a whole: People with Type 1 diabetes carried modestly yet significantly shorter TCRB CDR3s in all four CD4+ subsets.

The study reverse transcribed the entire isolated RNA, so it sequenced expressed TCRB transcripts. Clones were read by immunoSEQ multiplex PCR, and TCRdb kept only the in-frame ones, dropping some. Among 600,000 or so clones listed, over 10% were seen once. V usage is TRBV7-9 and J usage is TRBJ2-2; 9 nucleotides match TRBD1. The origin of this receptor is a young man with type 1 diabetes. Sample: naive CD4+ T cells from blood. The chain's CDR3 is CASSPDRGDTGELFF. CDR3 in DNA: TGTGCCAGCAGCCCGGACAGGGGAGACACCGGGGAGCTGTTTTTT.